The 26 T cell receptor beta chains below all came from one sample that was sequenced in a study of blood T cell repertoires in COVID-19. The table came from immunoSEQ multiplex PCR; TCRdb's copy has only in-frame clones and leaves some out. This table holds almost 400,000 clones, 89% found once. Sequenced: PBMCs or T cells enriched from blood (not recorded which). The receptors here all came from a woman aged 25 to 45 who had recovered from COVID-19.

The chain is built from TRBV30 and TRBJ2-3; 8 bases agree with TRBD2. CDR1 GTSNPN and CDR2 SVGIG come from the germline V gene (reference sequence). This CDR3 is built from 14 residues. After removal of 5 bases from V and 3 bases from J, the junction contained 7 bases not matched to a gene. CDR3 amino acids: CAWEAGVRTDTQYF. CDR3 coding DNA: TGTGCCTGGGAAGCGGGAGTACGAACAGATACGCAGTATTTT. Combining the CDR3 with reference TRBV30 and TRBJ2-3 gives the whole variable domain SQTIHQWPATLVQPVGSPLSLECTVEGTSNPNLYWYRQAAGRGLQLLFYSVGIGQISSEVPQNLSASRPQDRQFILSSKKLLLSDSGFYLCAWEAGVRTDTQYFGPGTRLTVL.

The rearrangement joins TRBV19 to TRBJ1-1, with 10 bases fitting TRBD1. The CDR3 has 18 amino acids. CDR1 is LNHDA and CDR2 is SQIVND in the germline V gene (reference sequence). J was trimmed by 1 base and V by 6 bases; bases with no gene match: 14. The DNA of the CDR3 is TGTGCCAGTAGCTCCCTCCGGGACAGGGGTGGTAAGAACACTGAAGCTTTCTTT. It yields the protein CASSSLRDRGGKNTEAFF.

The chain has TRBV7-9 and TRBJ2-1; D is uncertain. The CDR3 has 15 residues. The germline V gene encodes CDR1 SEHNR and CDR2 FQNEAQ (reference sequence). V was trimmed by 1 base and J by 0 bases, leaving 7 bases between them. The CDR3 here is CASSLGRNSYNEQFF. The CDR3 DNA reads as TGTGCCAGCAGCTTAGGGCGGAACTCCTACAATGAGCAGTTCTTC.

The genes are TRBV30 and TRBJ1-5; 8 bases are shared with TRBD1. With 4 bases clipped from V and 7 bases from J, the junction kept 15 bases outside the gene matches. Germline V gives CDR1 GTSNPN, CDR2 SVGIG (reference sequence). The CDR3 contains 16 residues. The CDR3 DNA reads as TGTGCCTGGACCCCACCCCATGACAGGGGAAGACAGCCCCAGCATTTT. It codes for CAWTPPHDRGRQPQHF.

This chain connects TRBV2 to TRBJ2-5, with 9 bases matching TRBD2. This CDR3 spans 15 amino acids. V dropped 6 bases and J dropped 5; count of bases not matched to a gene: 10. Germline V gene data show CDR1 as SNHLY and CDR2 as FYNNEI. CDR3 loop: CASSAIAGAGETQYF. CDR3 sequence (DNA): TGTGCCAGCAGCGCTATAGCGGGGGCTGGGGAGACCCAGTACTTC.

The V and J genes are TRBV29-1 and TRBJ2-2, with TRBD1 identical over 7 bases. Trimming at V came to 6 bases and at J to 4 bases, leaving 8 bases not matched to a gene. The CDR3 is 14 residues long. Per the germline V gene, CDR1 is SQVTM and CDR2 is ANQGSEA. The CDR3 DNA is TGCAGCGTAGATGGGGACAGCCCCACCGGGGAGCTGTTTTTT. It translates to CSVDGDSPTGELFF.

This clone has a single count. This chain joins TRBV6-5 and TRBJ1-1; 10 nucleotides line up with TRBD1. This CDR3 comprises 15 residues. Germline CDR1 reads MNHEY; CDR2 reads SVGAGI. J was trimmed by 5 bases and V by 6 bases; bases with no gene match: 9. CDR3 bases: TGTGCCAGCAGGCCTCAAGACAGGGGGCGGACTGAAGCTTTCTTT. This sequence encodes CASRPQDRGRTEAFF.

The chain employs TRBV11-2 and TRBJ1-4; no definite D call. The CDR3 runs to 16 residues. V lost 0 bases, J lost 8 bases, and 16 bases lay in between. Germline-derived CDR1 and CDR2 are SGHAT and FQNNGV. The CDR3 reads CASSLEAVGSYEKLFF. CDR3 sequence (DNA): TGTGCCAGCAGCTTAGAGGCCGTGGGGAGTTACGAAAAACTGTTTTTT.

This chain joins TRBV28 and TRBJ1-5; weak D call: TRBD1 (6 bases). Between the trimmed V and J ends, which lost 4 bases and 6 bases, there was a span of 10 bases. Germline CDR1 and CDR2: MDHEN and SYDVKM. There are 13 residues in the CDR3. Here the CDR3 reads CASSWGQGQPQHF. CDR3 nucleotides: TGTGCCAGCAGTTGGGGGCAGGGTCAGCCCCAGCATTTT.

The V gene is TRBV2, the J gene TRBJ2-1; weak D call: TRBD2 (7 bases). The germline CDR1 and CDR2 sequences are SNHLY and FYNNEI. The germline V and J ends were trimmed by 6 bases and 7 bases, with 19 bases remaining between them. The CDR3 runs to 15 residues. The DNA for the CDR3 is TGTGCCAGCAGCACCTGGGGGGGGGCGTCTAATGAGCAGTTCTTC. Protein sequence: CASSTWGGASNEQFF.

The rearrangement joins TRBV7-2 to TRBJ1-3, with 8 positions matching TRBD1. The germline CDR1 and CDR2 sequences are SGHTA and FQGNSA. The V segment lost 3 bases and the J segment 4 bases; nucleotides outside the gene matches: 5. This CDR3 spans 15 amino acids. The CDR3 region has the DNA TGTGCCAGCAGCTTCCGAAGGACAGGGGGAAACACCATATATTTT. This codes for CASSFRRTGGNTIYF.

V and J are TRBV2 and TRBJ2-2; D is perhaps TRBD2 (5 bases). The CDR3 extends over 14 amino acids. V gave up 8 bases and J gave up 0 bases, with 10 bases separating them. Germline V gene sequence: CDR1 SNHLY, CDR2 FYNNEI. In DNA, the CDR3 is TGTGCCAGCCGAGCGCGGGCGAACACCGGGGAGCTGTTTTTT. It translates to CASRARANTGELFF.

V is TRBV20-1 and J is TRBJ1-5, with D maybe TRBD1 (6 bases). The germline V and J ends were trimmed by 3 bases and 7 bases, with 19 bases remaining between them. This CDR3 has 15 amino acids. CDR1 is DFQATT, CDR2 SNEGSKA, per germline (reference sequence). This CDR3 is CSASYRVSSEQPQHF. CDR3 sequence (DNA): TGCAGTGCTAGTTACAGGGTTTCGAGCGAACAGCCCCAGCATTTT.

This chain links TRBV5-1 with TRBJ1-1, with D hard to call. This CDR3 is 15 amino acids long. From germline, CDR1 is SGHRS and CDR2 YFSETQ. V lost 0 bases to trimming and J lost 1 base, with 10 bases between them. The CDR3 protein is CASSLGHASNTEAFF. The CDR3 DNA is TGCGCCAGCAGCTTGGGACACGCTTCGAACACTGAAGCTTTCTTT.

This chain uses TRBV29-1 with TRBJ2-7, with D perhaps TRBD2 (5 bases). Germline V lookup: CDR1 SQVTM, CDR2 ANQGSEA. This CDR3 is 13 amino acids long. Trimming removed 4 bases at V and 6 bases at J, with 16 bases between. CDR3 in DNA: TGCAGCGTTGCGGGATCCACCCTCCTCGAGCAGTACTTC. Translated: CSVAGSTLLEQYF.

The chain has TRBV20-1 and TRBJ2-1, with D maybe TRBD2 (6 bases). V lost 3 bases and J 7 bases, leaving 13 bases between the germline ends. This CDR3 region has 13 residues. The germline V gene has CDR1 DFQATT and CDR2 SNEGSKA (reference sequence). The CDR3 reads CSASGAGRNEQFF. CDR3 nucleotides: TGCAGTGCTAGTGGGGCAGGGAGGAATGAGCAGTTCTTC.

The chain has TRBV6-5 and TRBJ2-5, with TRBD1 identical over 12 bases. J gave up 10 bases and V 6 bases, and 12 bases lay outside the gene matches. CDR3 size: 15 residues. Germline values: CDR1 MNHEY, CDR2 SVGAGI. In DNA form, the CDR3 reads TGTGCCAGCAGGTCTACGGGGACAGGGGGCAGGATCCAGTACTTC. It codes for CASRSTGTGGRIQYF.

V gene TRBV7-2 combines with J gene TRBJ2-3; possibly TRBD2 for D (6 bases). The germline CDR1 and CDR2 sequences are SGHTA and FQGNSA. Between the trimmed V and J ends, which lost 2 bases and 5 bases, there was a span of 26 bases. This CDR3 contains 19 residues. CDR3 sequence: CASSLIPGGFSGTLDTQYF. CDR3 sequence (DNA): TGTGCCAGCAGCTTAATTCCTGGGGGGTTTTCCGGGACCCTAGATACGCAGTATTTT.

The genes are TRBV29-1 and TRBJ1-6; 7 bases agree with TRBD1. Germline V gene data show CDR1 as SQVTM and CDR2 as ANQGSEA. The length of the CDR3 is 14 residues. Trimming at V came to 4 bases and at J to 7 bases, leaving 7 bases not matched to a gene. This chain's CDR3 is CSVGDRDGNSPLHF. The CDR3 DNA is TGCAGCGTTGGCGACAGGGACGGGAATTCACCCCTCCACTTT.

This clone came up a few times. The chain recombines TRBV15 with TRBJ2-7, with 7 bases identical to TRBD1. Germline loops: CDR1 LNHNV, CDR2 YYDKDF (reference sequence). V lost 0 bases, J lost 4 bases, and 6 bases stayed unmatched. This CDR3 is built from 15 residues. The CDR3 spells CATSRESRDRYEQYF. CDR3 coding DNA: TGTGCCACCAGCAGAGAGTCCCGGGACAGATACGAGCAGTACTTC.

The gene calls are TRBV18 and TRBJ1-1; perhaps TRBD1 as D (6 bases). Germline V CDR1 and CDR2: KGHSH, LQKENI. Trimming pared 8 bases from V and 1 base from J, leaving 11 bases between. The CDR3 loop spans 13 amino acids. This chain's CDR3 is CASEVRGNTEAFF. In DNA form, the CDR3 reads TGTGCCAGCGAGGTCAGGGGGAACACTGAAGCTTTCTTT.

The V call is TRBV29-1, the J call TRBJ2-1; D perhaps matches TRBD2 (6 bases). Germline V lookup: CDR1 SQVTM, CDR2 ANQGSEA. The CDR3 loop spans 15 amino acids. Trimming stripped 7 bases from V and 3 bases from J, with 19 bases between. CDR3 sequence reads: CSGGTRNKGYNEQFF. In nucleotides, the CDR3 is TGCAGCGGCGGGACCCGGAATAAGGGCTACAATGAGCAGTTCTTC.

As DNA, the CDR3 is TGCGCCAGCAGCTTGAGGCCGGGACTAGCGGGAGCCCAGTACAATGAGCAGTTCTTC. Its protein is CASSLRPGLAGAQYNEQFF. The chain couples TRBV5-1 to TRBJ2-1; 14 bases align to TRBD2. The trim removed 1 base at V and 4 bases at J, leaving 10 bases unmatched. Germline V CDR1 and CDR2: SGHRS, YFSETQ. This CDR3 spans 19 amino acids.

For the CDR3, the DNA is TGCGCCAGCAGCCTGGACGGACGGGGAATGAACACTGAAGCTTTCTTT. Residues: CASSLDGRGMNTEAFF. J is TRBJ1-1 and V is TRBV5-1; D is unclear. Trimming removed 4 bases from V and 0 bases from J, with 16 bases in between. Per the germline V gene, CDR1 is SGHRS and CDR2 is YFSETQ. The CDR3 is 16 amino acids.

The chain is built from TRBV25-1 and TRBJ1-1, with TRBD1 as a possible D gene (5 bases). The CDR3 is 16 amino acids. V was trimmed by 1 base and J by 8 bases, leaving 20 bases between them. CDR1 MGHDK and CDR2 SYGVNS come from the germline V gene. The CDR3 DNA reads TGTGCCAGCAGTGAATCGGACGAGCAGGGCTCCGAAGAAGCTTTCTTT. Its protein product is CASSESDEQGSEEAFF.

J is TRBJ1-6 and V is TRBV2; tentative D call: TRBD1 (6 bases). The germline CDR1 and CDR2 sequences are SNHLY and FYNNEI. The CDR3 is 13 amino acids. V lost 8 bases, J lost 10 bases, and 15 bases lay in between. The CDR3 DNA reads TGTGCCAGCTTCGCAGGGGCACGGTCACCCCTCCACTTT. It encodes CASFAGARSPLHF.